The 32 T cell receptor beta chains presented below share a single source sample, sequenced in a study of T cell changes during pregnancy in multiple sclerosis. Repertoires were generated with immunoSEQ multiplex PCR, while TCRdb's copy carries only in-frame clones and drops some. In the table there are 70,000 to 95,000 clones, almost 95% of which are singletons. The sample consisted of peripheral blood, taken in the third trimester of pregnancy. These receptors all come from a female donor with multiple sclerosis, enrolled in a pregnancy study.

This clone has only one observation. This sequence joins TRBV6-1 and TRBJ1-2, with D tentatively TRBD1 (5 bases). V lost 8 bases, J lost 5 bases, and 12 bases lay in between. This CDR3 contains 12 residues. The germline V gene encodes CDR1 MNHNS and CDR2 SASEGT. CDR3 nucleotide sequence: TGTGCCAGCGGGGCTGGGGGGTATGGCTACACCTTC. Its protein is CASGAGGYGYTF.

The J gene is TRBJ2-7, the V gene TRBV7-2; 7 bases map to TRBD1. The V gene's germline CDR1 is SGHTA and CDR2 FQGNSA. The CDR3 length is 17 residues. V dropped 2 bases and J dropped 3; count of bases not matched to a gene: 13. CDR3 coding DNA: TGTGCCAGCAGCTTATCGTGGGACAGTCTTGGGAACTACGAGCAGTACTTC. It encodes CASSLSWDSLGNYEQYF.

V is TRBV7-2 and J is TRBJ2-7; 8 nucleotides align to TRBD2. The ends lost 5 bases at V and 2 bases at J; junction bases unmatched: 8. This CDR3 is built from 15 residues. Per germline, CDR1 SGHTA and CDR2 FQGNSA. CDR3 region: CASSPRSGRPYEQYF. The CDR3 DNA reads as TGTGCCAGCAGCCCCCGGAGCGGGAGACCCTACGAGCAGTACTTC.

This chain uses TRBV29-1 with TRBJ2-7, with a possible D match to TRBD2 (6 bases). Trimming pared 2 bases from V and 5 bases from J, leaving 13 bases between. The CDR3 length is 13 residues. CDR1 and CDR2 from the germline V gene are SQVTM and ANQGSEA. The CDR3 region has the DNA TGCAGCGTTGAACCCGAAGCGGGTAACGAGCAGTACTTC. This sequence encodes CSVEPEAGNEQYF.

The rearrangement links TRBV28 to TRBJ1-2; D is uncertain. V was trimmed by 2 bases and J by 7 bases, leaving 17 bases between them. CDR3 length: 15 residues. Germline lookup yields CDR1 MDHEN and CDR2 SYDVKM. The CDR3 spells CASSLPPREGFGYTF. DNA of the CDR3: TGTGCCAGCAGTTTACCCCCCCGGGAGGGATTTGGCTACACCTTC.

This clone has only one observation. CDR3 protein: CASSHGLGDYNEQFF. In DNA form, the CDR3 reads TGTGCCAGTAGTCACGGACTAGGAGACTACAATGAGCAGTTCTTC. The gene calls are TRBV19 and TRBJ2-1; 7 positions match TRBD2. V was clipped by 5 bases and J by 3 bases; unmatched bases: 7. Per germline, CDR1 LNHDA and CDR2 SQIVND (reference sequence). The CDR3 runs to 15 residues.

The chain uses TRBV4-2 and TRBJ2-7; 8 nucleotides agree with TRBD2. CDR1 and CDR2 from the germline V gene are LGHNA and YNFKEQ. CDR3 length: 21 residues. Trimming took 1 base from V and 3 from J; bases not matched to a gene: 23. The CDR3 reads CASSQGQVRGPNRGTSYEQYF. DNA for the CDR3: TGTGCCAGCAGCCAAGGACAGGTACGAGGGCCAAATAGGGGGACTAGCTACGAGCAGTACTTC.

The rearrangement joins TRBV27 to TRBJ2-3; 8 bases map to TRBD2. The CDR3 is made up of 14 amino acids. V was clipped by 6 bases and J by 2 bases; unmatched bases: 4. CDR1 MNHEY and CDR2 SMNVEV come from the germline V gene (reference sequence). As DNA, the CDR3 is TGTGCCAGCAGACTAGCGGAACACACAGATACGCAGTATTTT. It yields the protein CASRLAEHTDTQYF.

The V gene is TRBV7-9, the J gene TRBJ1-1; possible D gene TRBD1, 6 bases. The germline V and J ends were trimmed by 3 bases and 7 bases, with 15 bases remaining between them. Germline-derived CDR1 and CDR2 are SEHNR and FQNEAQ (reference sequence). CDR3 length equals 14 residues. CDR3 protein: CASSFSGTSLEAFF. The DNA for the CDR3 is TGTGCCAGCAGCTTTTCCGGGACAAGCCTTGAAGCTTTCTTT.

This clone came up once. CDR3 in DNA: TGTGCCAGCAGTTTATTCTTGGCAGGAAGCGGATACGAGCAGTACTTC. As protein: CASSLFLAGSGYEQYF. V is TRBV28 and J is TRBJ2-7; perhaps TRBD2 as D (5 bases). V lost 1 base and J lost 4, with 17 bases in between. Germline V gene sequence: CDR1 MDHEN, CDR2 SYDVKM. The CDR3 loop spans 16 amino acids.

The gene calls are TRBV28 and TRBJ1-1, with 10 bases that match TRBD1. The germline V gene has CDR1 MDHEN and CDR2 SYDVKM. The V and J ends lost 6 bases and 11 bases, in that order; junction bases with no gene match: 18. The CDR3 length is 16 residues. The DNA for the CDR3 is TGTGCCAGCAGCTTACCGGGACAGGGGAAACTCACCCGGGCTTTCTTT. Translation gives CASSLPGQGKLTRAFF.

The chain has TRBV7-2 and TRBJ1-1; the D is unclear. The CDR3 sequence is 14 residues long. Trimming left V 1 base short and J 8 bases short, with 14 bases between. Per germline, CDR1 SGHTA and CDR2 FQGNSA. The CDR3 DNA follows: TGTGCCAGCAGCTTAGAAGCGGTGGCCGGGGAAGCTTTCTTT. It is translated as CASSLEAVAGEAFF.

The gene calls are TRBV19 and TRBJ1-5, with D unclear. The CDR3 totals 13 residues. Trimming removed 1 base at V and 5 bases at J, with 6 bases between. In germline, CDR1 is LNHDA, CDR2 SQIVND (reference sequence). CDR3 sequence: CASSIVSDQPQHF. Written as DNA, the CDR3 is TGTGCCAGTAGTATAGTGTCAGATCAGCCCCAGCATTTT.

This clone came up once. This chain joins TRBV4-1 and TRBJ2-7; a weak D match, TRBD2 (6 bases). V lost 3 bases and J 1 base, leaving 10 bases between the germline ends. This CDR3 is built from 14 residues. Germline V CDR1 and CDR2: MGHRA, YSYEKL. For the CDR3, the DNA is TGCGCCAGCAGCCATGTCGGGAGTTCCTACGAGCAGTACTTC. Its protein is CASSHVGSSYEQYF.

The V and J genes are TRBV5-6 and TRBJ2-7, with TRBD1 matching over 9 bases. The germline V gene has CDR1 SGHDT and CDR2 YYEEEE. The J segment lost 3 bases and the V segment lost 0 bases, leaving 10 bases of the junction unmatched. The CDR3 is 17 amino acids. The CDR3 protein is CASSLGHRGPTDYEQYF. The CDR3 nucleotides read TGTGCCAGCAGCTTGGGTCACAGGGGGCCCACCGACTACGAGCAGTACTTC.

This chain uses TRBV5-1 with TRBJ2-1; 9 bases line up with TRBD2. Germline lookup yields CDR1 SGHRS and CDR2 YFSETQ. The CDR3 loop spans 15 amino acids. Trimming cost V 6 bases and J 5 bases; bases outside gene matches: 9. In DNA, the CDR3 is TGCGCCAGCACCCAGCTGGCGGGAGGGGACAATGAGCAGTTCTTC. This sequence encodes CASTQLAGGDNEQFF.

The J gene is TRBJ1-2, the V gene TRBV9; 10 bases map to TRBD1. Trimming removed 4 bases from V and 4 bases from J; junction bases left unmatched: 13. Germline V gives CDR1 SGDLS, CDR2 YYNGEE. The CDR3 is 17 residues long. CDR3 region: CASSPRTGGPVRYGYTF. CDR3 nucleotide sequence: TGTGCCAGCAGCCCCCGGACAGGGGGGCCCGTTCGCTATGGCTACACCTTC.

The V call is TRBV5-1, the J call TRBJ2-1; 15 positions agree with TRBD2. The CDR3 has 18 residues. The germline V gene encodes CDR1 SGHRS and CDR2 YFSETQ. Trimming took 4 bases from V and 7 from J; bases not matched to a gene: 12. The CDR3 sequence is CASSPAGLAGGPSNEQFF. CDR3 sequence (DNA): TGCGCCAGCAGCCCCGCGGGACTAGCGGGAGGCCCCTCGAATGAGCAGTTCTTC. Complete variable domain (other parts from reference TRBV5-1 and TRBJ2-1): KAGVTQTPRYLIKTRGQQVTLSCSPISGHRSVSWYQQTPGQGLQFLFEYFSETQRNKGNFPGRFSGRQFSNSRSEMNVSTLELGDSALYLCASSPAGLAGGPSNEQFFGPGTRLTVL.

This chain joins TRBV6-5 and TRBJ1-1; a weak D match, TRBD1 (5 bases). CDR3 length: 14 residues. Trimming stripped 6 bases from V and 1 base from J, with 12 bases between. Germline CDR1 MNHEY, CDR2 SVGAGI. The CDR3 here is CASRFQGTNTEAFF. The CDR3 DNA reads TGTGCCAGCAGATTCCAGGGAACGAACACTGAAGCTTTCTTT.

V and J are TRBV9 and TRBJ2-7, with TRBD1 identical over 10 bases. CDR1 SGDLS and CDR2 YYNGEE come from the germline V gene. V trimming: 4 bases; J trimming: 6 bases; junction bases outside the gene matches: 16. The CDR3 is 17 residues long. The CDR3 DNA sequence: TGTGCCAGCAGCCCCCAGTTAGGGACAGGGGTTTTCTCCGAGCAGTACTTC. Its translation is CASSPQLGTGVFSEQYF.

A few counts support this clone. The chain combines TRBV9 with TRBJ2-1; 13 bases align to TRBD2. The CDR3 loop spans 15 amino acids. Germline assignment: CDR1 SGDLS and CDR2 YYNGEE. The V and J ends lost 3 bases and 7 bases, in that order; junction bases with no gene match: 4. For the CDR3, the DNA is TGTGCCAGCAGCGCGGGACTAGCGGGATGGAATGAGCAGTTCTTC. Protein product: CASSAGLAGWNEQFF.

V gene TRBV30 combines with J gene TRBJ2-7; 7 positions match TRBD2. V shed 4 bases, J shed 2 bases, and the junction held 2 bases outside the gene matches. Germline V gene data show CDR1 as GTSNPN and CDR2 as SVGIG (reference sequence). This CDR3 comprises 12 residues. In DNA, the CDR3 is TGTGCCTGGACCGGGACTACCTACGAGCAGTACTTC. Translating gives CAWTGTTYEQYF.

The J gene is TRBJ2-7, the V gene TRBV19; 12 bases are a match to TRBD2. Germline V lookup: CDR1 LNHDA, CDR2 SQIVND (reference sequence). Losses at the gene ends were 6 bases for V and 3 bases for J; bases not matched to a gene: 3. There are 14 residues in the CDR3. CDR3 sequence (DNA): TGTGCCAGTAGCCCGGGACTAGCGGGCTACGAGCAGTACTTC. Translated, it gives CASSPGLAGYEQYF. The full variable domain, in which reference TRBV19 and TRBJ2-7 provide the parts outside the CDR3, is DGGITQSPKYLFRKEGQNVTLSCEQNLNHDAMYWYRQDPGQGLRLIYYSQIVNDFQKGDIAEGYSVSREKKESFPLTVTSAQKNPTAFYLCASSPGLAGYEQYFGPGTRLTVT.

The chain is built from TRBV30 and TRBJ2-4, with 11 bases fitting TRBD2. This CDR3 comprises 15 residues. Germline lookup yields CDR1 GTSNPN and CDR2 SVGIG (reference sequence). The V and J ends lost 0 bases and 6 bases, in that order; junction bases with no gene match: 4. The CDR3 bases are TGTGCCTGGAGTGTAGACGGGACTAGCGGAAACATTCAGTACTTC. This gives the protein CAWSVDGTSGNIQYF.

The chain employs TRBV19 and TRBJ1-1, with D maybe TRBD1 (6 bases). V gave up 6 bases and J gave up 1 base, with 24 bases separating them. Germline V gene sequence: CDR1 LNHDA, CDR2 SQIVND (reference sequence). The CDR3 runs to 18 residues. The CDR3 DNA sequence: TGTGCCAGTAGCTTCCTCCGTGGGGGGGGCGGACCGAACACTGAAGCTTTCTTT. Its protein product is CASSFLRGGGGPNTEAFF.

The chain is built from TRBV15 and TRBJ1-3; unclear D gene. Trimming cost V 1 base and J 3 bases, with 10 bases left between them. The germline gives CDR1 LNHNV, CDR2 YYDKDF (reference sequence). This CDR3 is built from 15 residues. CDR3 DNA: TGTGCCACCAGCAGAGGCGGTTTGGATGGAAACACCATATATTTT. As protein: CATSRGGLDGNTIYF.

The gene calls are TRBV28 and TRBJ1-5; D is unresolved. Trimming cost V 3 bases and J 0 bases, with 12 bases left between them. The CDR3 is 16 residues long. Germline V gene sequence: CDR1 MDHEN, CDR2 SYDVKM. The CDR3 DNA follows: TGTGCCAGCAGTTTGAGCGGCAGTTTTAGCAATCAGCCCCAGCATTTT. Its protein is CASSLSGSFSNQPQHF.

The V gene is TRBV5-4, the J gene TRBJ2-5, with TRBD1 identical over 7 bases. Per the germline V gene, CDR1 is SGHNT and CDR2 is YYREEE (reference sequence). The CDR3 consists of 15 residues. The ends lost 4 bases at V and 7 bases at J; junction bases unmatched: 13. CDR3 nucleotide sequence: TGTGCCAGCAGCATAGGACAGGTCGGCCCGGGGACCCAGTACTTC. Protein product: CASSIGQVGPGTQYF.

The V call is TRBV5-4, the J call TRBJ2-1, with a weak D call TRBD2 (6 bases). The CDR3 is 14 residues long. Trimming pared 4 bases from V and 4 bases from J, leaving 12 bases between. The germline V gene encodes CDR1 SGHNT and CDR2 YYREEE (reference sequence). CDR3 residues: CASSLRLEYNEQFF. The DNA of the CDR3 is TGTGCCAGCAGCCTCCGACTAGAGTACAATGAGCAGTTCTTC.

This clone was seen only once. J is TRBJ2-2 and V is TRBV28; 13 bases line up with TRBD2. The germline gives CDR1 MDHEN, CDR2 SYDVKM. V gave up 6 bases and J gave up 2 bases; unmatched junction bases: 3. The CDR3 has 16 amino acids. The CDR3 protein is CASRAGLAGNTGELFF. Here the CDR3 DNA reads TGTGCCAGCAGAGCGGGACTAGCGGGAAACACCGGGGAGCTGTTTTTT.

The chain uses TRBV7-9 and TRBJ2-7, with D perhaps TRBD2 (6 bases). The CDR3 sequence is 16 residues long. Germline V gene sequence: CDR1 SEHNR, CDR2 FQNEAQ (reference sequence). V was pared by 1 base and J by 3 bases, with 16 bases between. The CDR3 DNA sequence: TGTGCCAGCAGCTTAGGAGGACTATTTTCAGGCTACGAGCAGTACTTC. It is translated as CASSLGGLFSGYEQYF.

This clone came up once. CDR3 residues: CASSDGVGLAGLNEQFF. Here the CDR3 DNA reads TGTGCCAGCAGTGATGGAGTGGGACTAGCGGGGTTGAATGAGCAGTTCTTC. The V call is TRBV2, the J call TRBJ2-1; 13 bases match TRBD2. The CDR3 totals 17 residues. Losses at the gene ends were 3 bases for V and 7 bases for J; bases not matched to a gene: 9. CDR1 is SNHLY, CDR2 FYNNEI, per germline.